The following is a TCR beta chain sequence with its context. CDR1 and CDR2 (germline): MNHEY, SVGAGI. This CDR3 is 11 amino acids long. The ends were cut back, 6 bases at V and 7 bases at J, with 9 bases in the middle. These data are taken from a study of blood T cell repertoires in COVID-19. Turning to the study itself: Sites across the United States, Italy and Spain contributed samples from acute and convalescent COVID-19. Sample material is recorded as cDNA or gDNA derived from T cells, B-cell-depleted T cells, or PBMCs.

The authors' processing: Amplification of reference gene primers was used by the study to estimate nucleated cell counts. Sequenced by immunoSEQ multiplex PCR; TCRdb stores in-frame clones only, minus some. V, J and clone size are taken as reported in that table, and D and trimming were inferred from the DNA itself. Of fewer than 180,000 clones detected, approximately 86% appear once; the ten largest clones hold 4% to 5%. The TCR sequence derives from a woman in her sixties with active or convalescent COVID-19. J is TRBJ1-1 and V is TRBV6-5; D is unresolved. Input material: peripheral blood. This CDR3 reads CASSDVSEAFF. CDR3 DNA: TGTGCCAGCAGCGATGTTAGTGAAGCTTTCTTT.